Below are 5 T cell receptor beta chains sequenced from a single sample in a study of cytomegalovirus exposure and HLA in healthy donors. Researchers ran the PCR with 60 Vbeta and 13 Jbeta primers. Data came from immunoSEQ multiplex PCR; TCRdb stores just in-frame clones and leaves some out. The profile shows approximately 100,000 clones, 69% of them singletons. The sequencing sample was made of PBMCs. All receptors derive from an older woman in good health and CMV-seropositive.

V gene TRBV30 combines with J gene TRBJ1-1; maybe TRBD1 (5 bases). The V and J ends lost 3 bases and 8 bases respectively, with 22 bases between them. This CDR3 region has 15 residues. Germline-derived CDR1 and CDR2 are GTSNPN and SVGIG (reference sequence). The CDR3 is CAWRPQDIWLSEAFF. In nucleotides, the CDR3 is TGTGCCTGGAGACCTCAGGACATTTGGCTATCCGAAGCTTTCTTT.

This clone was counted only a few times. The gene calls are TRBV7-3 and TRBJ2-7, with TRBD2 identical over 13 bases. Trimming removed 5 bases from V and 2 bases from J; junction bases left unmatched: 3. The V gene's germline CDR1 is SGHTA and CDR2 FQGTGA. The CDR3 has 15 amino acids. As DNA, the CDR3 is TGTGCCAGCAGCCAAACTAGCGGGGGGGCCTACGAGCAGTACTTC. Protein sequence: CASSQTSGGAYEQYF.

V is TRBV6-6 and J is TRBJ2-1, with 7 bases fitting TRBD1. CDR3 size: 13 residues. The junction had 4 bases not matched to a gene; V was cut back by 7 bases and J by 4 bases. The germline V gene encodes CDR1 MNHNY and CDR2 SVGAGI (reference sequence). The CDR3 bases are TGTGCCAGCACCGAGGGACAGTACAATGAGCAGTTCTTC. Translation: CASTEGQYNEQFF.

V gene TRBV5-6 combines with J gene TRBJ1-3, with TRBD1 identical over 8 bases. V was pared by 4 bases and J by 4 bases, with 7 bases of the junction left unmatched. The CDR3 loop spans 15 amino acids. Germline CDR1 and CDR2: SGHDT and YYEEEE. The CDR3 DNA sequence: TGTGCCAGCAGCGGTAGACAGGGGTTCGGAAACACCATATATTTT. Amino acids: CASSGRQGFGNTIYF.

The CDR3, as DNA: TGTGCCAGCAGGACAGGGGGGCAAGGAAACACCATATATTTT. This gives the protein CASRTGGQGNTIYF. The chain links TRBV27 to TRBJ1-3, with TRBD1 identical over 9 bases. The CDR3 consists of 14 residues. The junction had 4 bases not matched to a gene; V was cut back by 6 bases and J by 4 bases. The germline V gene encodes CDR1 MNHEY and CDR2 SMNVEV (reference sequence).